A single sample gave rise to the 19 T cell receptor beta chains below, sequenced in a study of T cells in Graves' hyperthyroidism and ophthalmopathy. RNA transcripts gave rise to amplified TCR beta CDR3 regions. A set of HTBI primers served as the primers for a first-round RT-PCR of the TCR CDR3. MiXCR, run by TCRdb on the multiplex PCR reads, gives a single entry per CDR3 protein. There are around 700,000 distinct CDR3 sequences in the sample; around 20% occur only once, and around 15% lies in the top ten. Sequencing input: blood. These receptors came from a woman aged 45-65 years with Graves' hyperthyroidism that later progressed to Graves' ophthalmopathy.

This clonotype was counted a few times. The chain uses TRBV5-1 and TRBJ1-2; D possibly corresponds to TRBD1 (5 bases). Germline V gene sequence: CDR1 SGHRS, CDR2 YFSETQ. V lost 1 base and J lost 0, with 13 bases in between. The CDR3 is made up of 16 amino acids. Here the CDR3 DNA reads TGCGCCAGCAGCTTGACCCCCAGGGACTCTAACTATGGCTACACCTTC. As protein: CASSLTPRDSNYGYTF.

Concerning this clonotype itself: Since a much larger clone is just one base distant, this may be a read error. The chain has TRBV12-3 or TRBV12-4 and TRBJ1-2; 7 nucleotides agree with TRBD1. The CDR3 consists of 13 residues. This chain's CDR3 is CAGSLGGAGGYTF. The CDR3 DNA reads TGTGCCGGCAGTTTAGGGGGCGCTGGGGGCTACACCTTC.

The chain uses TRBV4-1 and TRBJ1-2; the D gene is possibly TRBD1 (5 bases). This CDR3 is 15 amino acids long. Trimming cost V 1 base and J 8 bases, with 17 bases left between them. Looked up from germline, CDR1 is MGHRA and CDR2 is YSYEKL. CDR3 in DNA: TGCGCCAGCAGCCAAGGCGGGACGGTCTTGGTAGGCTACACCTTC. Amino acid sequence: CASSQGGTVLVGYTF.

The chain couples TRBV6-1 to TRBJ2-3, with a possible D match to TRBD1 (5 bases). Germline CDR1 and CDR2: MNHNS and SASEGT. This CDR3 is 14 amino acids long. The ends were cut back, 6 bases at V and 0 bases at J, with 10 bases in the middle. CDR3 sequence: CASRLTASTDTQYF. CDR3 DNA sequence: TGTGCCAGCAGACTGACAGCTAGCACAGATACGCAGTATTTT.

In its sample, this clonotype was seen a few times. This chain uses TRBV20-1 with TRBJ2-3; TRBD2 agrees at 16 bases. Germline trimming cut 0 bases from V and 4 bases from J; bases unmatched to any gene: 7. Germline-derived CDR1 and CDR2 are DFQATT and SNEGSKA (reference sequence). The CDR3 covers 18 residues. The CDR3 region has the DNA TGCAGTGCTAGAGATGGGACTAGCGGGGGGGCCGAGGCAGATACGCAGTATTTT. Residues: CSARDGTSGGAEADTQYF.

This clonotype came up many times. The V gene is TRBV6-1, the J gene TRBJ2-3; tentatively, D is TRBD1 (6 bases). Germline CDR1 MNHNS, CDR2 SASEGT. V was cut by 7 bases and J by 1 base, with 15 bases left in between. The CDR3 runs to 15 residues. DNA of the CDR3: TGTGCCAGCACAAACCTTCCAGGGGGCACAGATACGCAGTATTTT. Amino acid sequence: CASTNLPGGTDTQYF.

The rearrangement joins TRBV24-1 to TRBJ2-2; D gene unclear. V was trimmed by 7 bases and J by 7 bases, leaving 15 bases between them. The CDR3 length is 14 residues. Germline V lookup: CDR1 KGHDR, CDR2 SFDVKD. CDR3 sequence (DNA): TGTGCCACCAGCGCCAGCCCCATGATCGGGGAGCTGTTTTTT. It is translated as CATSASPMIGELFF.

This clonotype was seen a few times. The CDR3 coding sequence is TGCAGTGCTAGAGATTCTTGGTTGGAGGCTGAAGCTTTCTTT. Encoded protein: CSARDSWLEAEAFF. The V and J genes are TRBV20-1 and TRBJ1-1; the D is unclear. Germline CDR1 is DFQATT and CDR2 is SNEGSKA (reference sequence). V was shortened by 0 bases and J by 6 bases, with 14 bases between the two germline ends. This CDR3 is built from 14 residues.

This rearrangement joins TRBV20-1 to TRBJ2-1, with 9 bases identical to TRBD1. The CDR3 is made up of 15 amino acids. Trimming took 1 base from V and 4 from J; bases not matched to a gene: 5. CDR1 is DFQATT, CDR2 SNEGSKA, per germline (reference sequence). The chain's CDR3 is CSARAPGQGYNEQFF. DNA of the CDR3: TGCAGTGCTAGAGCTCCGGGACAGGGATACAATGAGCAGTTCTTC.

J is TRBJ1-1 and V is TRBV5-1, with 7 bases lining up with TRBD1. There are 17 residues in the CDR3. The V gene end was trimmed by 0 bases and the J gene end by 1 base; junction bases not matched to a gene: 9. The V gene's germline CDR1 is SGHRS and CDR2 YFSETQ. CDR3 sequence reads: CASSLAGTARRNTEAFF. CDR3 nucleotide sequence: TGCGCCAGCAGCTTGGCCGGGACAGCCCGAAGGAACACTGAAGCTTTCTTT.

Worth noting for this clonotype: A much more abundant neighbour one base away suggests this may be a read error. This chain joins TRBV3-1 and TRBJ2-4, with no clear D. The CDR3 has 14 residues. CDR1 is LGHDT and CDR2 is YNNKEL in the germline V gene (reference sequence). The CDR3 DNA reads as TGTGCCAGCGGCCAAGAGATAGGGCTGAACATTCAGTACTTC. Protein: CASGQEIGLNIQYF.

This clonotype was observed many times. This rearrangement joins TRBV7-9 to TRBJ2-4, with 7 bases aligning to TRBD2. Germline V gives CDR1 SEHNR, CDR2 FQNEAQ (reference sequence). This CDR3 region has 16 residues. Germline trimming cut 4 bases from V and 7 bases from J; bases unmatched to any gene: 13. The CDR3 nucleotides are TGTGCCAGCAGCTCGACGTCGGGACTAAAATGGAACATTCAGTACTTC. Translated, it gives CASSSTSGLKWNIQYF. Drawing the rest from reference TRBV7-9 and TRBJ2-4, the complete variable domain is DTGVSQNPRHKITKRGQNVTFRCDPISEHNRLYWYRQTLGQGPEFLTYFQNEAQLEKSRLLSDRFSAERPKGSFSTLEIQRTEQGDSAMYLCASSSTSGLKWNIQYFGAGTRLSVL.

This chain joins TRBV19 and TRBJ1-5; no reliable D call. The CDR3 loop spans 15 amino acids. Germline loops: CDR1 LNHDA, CDR2 SQIVND (reference sequence). The V and J ends lost 0 bases and 4 bases respectively, with 10 bases between them. The CDR3 sequence is CASSIDFYPNQPQHF. DNA of the CDR3: TGTGCCAGTAGTATAGATTTCTACCCTAATCAGCCCCAGCATTTT. The full variable domain, in which reference TRBV19 and TRBJ1-5 provide the parts outside the CDR3, is DGGITQSPKYLFRKEGQNVTLSCEQNLNHDAMYWYRQDPGQGLRLIYYSQIVNDFQKGDIAEGYSVSREKKESFPLTVTSAQKNPTAFYLCASSIDFYPNQPQHFGDGTRLSIL.

The chain employs TRBV20-1 and TRBJ1-2; weak D call: TRBD1 (6 bases). The CDR3 runs 17 residues. V lost 4 bases and J lost 7, with 28 bases in between. Germline assignment: CDR1 DFQATT and CDR2 SNEGSKA (reference sequence). For the CDR3, the DNA is TGCAGTGCTACCCCGGGGGGGGCCAGGGCAAGCGGCAGTGGCTACACCTTC. Translation: CSATPGGARASGSGYTF.

This clonotype has at least ten counts. The V call is TRBV20-1, the J call TRBJ1-5, with TRBD1 as a possible D gene (6 bases). V gave up 6 bases and J gave up 0 bases, with 15 bases separating them. The CDR3 sequence is 15 residues long. From germline, CDR1 is DFQATT and CDR2 SNEGSKA (reference sequence). CDR3 bases: TGCAGTGCATCAGGGACAATTTATAGCAATCAGCCCCAGCATTTT. Protein product: CSASGTIYSNQPQHF.

This chain joins TRBV6-1 and TRBJ2-5; no clear D. The CDR3 loop spans 17 amino acids. CDR1 MNHNS and CDR2 SASEGT come from the germline V gene. Trimming left V 6 bases short and J 5 bases short, with 25 bases between. The CDR3 reads CASSPRPRAEAQETQYF. CDR3 DNA sequence: TGTGCCAGCAGCCCCCGTCCTAGGGCCGAGGCCCAGGAGACCCAGTACTTC.

This clonotype was counted a few times. At one boundary the junction diverges from the germline segment, which might be a read error. The chain couples TRBV6-2 or TRBV6-3 to TRBJ1-6; TRBD1 might be the D (5 bases). This CDR3 is 14 amino acids long. Germline V CDR1 and CDR2: MNHEY, SVGEGT. CDR3 DNA sequence: TGTGCCAGCAGCTTTGGAGACAGAACTTCACCCCCCCACTTT. Protein product: CASSFGDRTSPPHF.

The chain uses TRBV3-1 and TRBJ2-1; 12 nucleotides agree with TRBD2. Per the germline V gene, CDR1 is LGHDT and CDR2 is YNNKEL (reference sequence). The length of the CDR3 is 17 residues. V shed 3 bases and J 5 bases; nucleotides not matched to a gene: 8. The CDR3 DNA is TGTGCCAGCAGCCATTATGGACTAGCGGGGAGAAACAATGAGCAGTTCTTC. Residues: CASSHYGLAGRNNEQFF.

This clonotype was detected a few times. The chain joins TRBV6-6 to TRBJ1-1; D is uncertain. Trimming removed 0 bases from V and 1 base from J, with 9 bases in between. In germline, CDR1 is MNHNY, CDR2 SVGAGI (reference sequence). The CDR3 is 15 amino acids. The CDR3 DNA is TGTGCCAGCAGTTACTCGAGGGCGGCGAACACTGAAGCTTTCTTT. This encodes CASSYSRAANTEAFF.